The TCR beta chain described here comes from a study of technical replicates of blood from a few donors. The data were produced by immunoSEQ multiplex PCR, yet TCRdb's version contains in-frame clones alone and is incomplete. The top ten hold more than 4% of the sample, which has some 63,000 clones, 85% to 90% seen once. Germline V lookup: CDR1 SGHTA, CDR2 FQGNSA. This CDR3 has 14 residues. Trimming pared 5 bases from V and 10 bases from J, leaving 20 bases between. This clone was recorded once. This TCR derives from a human donor in good health. Some clones in this sample may be carry-over from other donors' samples. The chain combines TRBV7-2 with TRBJ1-2; maybe TRBD1 (5 bases). Sequenced sample: PBMCs. As DNA, the CDR3 is TGTGCCAGCAGCAGAGAGTTTACAGGCTCCCACTACACCTTC. Translation: CASSREFTGSHYTF.